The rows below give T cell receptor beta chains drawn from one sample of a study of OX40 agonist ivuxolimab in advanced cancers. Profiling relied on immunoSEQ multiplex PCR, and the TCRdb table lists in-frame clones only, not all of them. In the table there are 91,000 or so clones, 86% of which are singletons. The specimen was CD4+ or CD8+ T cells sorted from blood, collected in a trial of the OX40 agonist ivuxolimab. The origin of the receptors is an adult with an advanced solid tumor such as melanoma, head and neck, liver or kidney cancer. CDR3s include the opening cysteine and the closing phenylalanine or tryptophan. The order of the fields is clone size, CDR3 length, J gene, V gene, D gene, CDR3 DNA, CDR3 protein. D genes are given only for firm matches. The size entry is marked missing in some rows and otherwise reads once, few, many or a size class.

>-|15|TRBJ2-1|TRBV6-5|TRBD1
TGTGCCAGCAGTGGGGACAGGGGGTCGAACAATGAGCAGTTCTTC
CASSGDRGSNNEQFF
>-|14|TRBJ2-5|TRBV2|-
TGTGCCAGCAGTGACGGCCGGTTCCAAGAGACCCAGTACTTC
CASSDGRFQETQYF
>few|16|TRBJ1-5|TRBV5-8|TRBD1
TGTGCCAGCAGCTTTACCGAGACAGGGGCCGGGCAGCCCCAGCATTTT
CASSFTETGAGQPQHF
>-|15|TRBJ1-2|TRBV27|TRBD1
TGTGCCAGCACCCAAGGGGCAGGGGGCAACTATGGCTACACCTTC
CASTQGAGGNYGYTF
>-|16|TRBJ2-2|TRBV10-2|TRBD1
TGCGCCAGCAGTGGGACCGGGACAGGGTTTAACGGGGAGCTGTTTTTT
CASSGTGTGFNGELFF
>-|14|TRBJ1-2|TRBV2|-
TGTGCCAGCAGTGAAACGGTGAGCGGCGGTGGCTACACCTTC
CASSETVSGGGYTF
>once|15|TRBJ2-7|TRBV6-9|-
TGTGCCAGCAGTTATTTGGGCGGAAGCTCCTACGAGCAGTACTTC
CASSYLGGSSYEQYF
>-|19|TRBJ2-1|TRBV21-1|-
TGTGCCAGCAGCGATACCTCGTGTCTAGCGGGAGTATTGTACAATGAGCAGTTCTTC
CASSDTSCLAGVLYNEQFF
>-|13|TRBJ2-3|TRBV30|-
TGTGCCTGGAGTTCGGTAGCAAGGGATACGCAGTATTTT
CAWSSVARDTQYF
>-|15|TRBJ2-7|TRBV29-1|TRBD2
TGCAGCGTCGCCACTGGGACTAGCGGGACCTACGAGCAGTACTTC
CSVATGTSGTYEQYF
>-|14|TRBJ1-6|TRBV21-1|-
TGTGCCAGCAGCGGCCGGGGCCCCAGGGAATCCCTCCACTTT
CASSGRGPRESLHF
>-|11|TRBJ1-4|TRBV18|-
TGTGCCAGCTCTAGAGATGAAAAACTGTTTTTT
CASSRDEKLFF
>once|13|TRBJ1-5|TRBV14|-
TGTGCCAGCAGCCCCCGGGCAGGGGAGCCCCAGCATTTT
CASSPRAGEPQHF
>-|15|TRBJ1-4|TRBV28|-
TGTGCCAGCCCGGGGCAGGGGAGCATTAATGAAAAACTGTTTTTT
CASPGQGSINEKLFF
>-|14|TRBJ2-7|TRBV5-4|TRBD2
TGTGCCAGCAGCTTGGACGGGAGGGCCACCGAGCAGTACTTC
CASSLDGRATEQYF
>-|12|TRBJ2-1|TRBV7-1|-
TGTGCCAGCACGCTTCACGGGGGTGAGCAGTTCTTC
CASTLHGGEQFF
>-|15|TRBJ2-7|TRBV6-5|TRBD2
TGTGCCAGCAGGGGTGGACTAGCGGGATCCTACGAGCAGTACTTC
CASRGGLAGSYEQYF
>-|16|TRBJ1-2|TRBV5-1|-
TGCGCCAGCAGTCCAGATCTCGGGGGCGACAACTATGGCTACACCTTC
CASSPDLGGDNYGYTF
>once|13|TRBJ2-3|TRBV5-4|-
TGTGCCAGCAGCTTGTTACAGGCAGATACGCAGTATTTT
CASSLLQADTQYF
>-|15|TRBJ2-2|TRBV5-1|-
TGCGCCAGCAGCTTTCCGGGCCTCGCCGGCGGGGAGCTGTTTTTT
CASSFPGLAGGELFF
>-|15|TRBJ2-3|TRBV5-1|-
TGCGCCAGCAACTTAGACAGTACTAGCACAGATACGCAGTATTTT
CASNLDSTSTDTQYF
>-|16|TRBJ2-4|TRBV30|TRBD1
TGTGCCTGGAGTCACCGGGACAGGGTCGGCAAAAACATTCAGTACTTC
CAWSHRDRVGKNIQYF
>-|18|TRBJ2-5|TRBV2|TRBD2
TGTGCCAGCAGTGAAATGTTAGCGGGAGGGCCGATCTATGAGACCCAGTACTTC
CASSEMLAGGPIYETQYF
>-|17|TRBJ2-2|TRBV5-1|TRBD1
TGCGCCAGCAGCTTGACCTCGACAGGGATGAACACCGGGGAGCTGTTTTTT
CASSLTSTGMNTGELFF
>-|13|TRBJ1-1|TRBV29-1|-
TGCAGCGTTGAGAAGGGGAGGAACACTGAAGCTTTCTTT
CSVEKGRNTEAFF
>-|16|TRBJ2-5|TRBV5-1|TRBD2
TGCGCCAGCAGCTCGGGACTAGCGGATTTAGGCGAGACCCAGTACTTC
CASSSGLADLGETQYF
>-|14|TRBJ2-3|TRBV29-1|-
TGCAGCGTTGATTTCTCGGGGGACACAGATACGCAGTATTTT
CSVDFSGDTDTQYF
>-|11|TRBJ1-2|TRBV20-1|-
TGCAGTGCTATCGCTAACTATGGCTACACCTTC
CSAIANYGYTF
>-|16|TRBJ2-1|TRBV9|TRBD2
TGTGCCAGCAGCGGATCGGGACTAGCGGTATACAATGAGCAGTTCTTC
CASSGSGLAVYNEQFF
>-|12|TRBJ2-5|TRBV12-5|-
TGTGCTACGTCGGGTAACCAAGAGACCCAGTACTTC
CATSGNQETQYF
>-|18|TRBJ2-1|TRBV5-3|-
TGTGCCAGAAGGCTTTTTCCTGCGCCGGGACATGGAATTTTTGAGCAGTTCTTC
CARRLFPAPGHGIFEQFF
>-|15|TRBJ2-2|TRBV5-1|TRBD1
TGCGCCAGCAGCTACTTGACAGGGCGCACCGGGGAGCTGTTTTTT
CASSYLTGRTGELFF
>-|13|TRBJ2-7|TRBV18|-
TGTGCCAGCTCCCTCTCCCCCGGCGACGAGCAGTACTTC
CASSLSPGDEQYF
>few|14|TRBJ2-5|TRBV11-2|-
TGTGCCAGCAGCTCTCCAGGGGCGGGGGTGACCCAGTACTTC
CASSSPGAGVTQYF
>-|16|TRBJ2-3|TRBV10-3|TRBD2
TGTGCCATCAGTGAGGGACTAGCGGGATCCACAGATACGCAGTATTTT
CAISEGLAGSTDTQYF
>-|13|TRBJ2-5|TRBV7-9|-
TGTGCCAGCAGCTTAGCGGTACAGGAGACCCAGTACTTC
CASSLAVQETQYF
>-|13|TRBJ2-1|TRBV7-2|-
TGTGCCAGCAGCTTAGGACAAAACAATGAGCAGTTCTTC
CASSLGQNNEQFF
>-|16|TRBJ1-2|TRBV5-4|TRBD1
TGTGCCAGCAGCTCAAGGAACAGGGGCTTAGCCTATGGCTACACCTTC
CASSSRNRGLAYGYTF
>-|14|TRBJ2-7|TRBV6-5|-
TGTGCCAGCAGTTACTCTTTCAGCTCCTACGAGCAGTACTTC
CASSYSFSSYEQYF
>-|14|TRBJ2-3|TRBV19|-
TGTGCCACCTCATACCTTACTACTACAGATACGCAGTATTTT
CATSYLTTTDTQYF
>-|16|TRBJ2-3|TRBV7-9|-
TGTGCCAGCAGCTCCGCGGGGCTACGCGGTATCGATACGCAGTATTTT
CASSSAGLRGIDTQYF
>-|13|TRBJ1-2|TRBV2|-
TGTGCCAGCAGCGCCCAGGGTAACTATGGCTACACCTTC
CASSAQGNYGYTF
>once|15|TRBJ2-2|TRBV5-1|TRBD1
TGCGCCAGCCCCCTGGACAGGGGGCGGACCGGGGAGCTGTTTTTT
CASPLDRGRTGELFF
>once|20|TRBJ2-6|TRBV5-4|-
TGTGCCAGCAGCTCCAAAGGTGGAGGAGGCTCTGGGTCTGGGGCCAACGTCCTGACTTTC
CASSSKGGGGSGSGANVLTF
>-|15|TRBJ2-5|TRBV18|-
TGTGCCAGCTCACCACCGGTGACGACTAGAGAGACCCAGTACTTC
CASSPPVTTRETQYF
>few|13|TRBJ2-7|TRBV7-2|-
TGTGCCAGCAGCCGGACAGCGATCTACGAGCAGTACTTC
CASSRTAIYEQYF
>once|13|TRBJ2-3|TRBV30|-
TGTGCCTGGCGCTGGGGGGAGGAGGATACGCAGTATTTT
CAWRWGEEDTQYF
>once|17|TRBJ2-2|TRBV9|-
TGTGCCAGCAGCGCCACTACCCACGGGGTTGACACCGGGGAGCTGTTTTTT
CASSATTHGVDTGELFF
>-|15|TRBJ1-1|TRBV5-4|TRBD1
TGTGCCAGCAGCTTGGATCTCCAGGGGGACACTGAAGCTTTCTTT
CASSLDLQGDTEAFF
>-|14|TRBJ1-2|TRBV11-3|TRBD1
TGTGCCAGCAGCCCGGCGACAGGGCGCTATGGCTACACCTTC
CASSPATGRYGYTF
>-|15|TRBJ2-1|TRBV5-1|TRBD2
TGCGCCAGCAGCGTCCCTCTAGCGGCTGACAATGAGCAGTTCTTC
CASSVPLAADNEQFF
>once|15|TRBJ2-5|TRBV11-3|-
TGTGCCAGCAGCTTAGTTGGTGGGAGTAGAGAGACCCAGTACTTC
CASSLVGGSRETQYF
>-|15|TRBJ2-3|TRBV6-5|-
TGTGCCAGCGGGATGGGACGTCTCAGCACAGATACGCAGTATTTT
CASGMGRLSTDTQYF